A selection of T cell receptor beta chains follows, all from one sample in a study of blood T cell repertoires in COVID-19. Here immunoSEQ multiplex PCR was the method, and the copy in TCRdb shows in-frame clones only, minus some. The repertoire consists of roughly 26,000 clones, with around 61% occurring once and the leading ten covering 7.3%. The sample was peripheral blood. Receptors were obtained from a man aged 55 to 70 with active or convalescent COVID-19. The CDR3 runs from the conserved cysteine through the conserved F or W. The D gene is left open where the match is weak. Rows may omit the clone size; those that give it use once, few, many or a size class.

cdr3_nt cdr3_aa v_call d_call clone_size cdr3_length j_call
TGTGCCAGCTCACTACAGGGGGCCGGCAATCAGCCCCAGCATTTT CASSLQGAGNQPQHF TRBV18 TRBD1 - 15 TRBJ1-5
TGCAGCCTAACAGGGCTAAGGGGAGAGACCCAGTACTTC CSLTGLRGETQYF TRBV29-1 - - 13 TRBJ2-5
TGTGCCAGTAGTATAGTAGGGACAGGGTCTGAAAAACTGTTTTTT CASSIVGTGSEKLFF TRBV19 TRBD1 - 15 TRBJ1-4
TGTGCCAGCTCACCGGCAGGTGGGCCTGGGGGGGAGCAGTACTTC CASSPAGGPGGEQYF TRBV18 - medium-sized 15 TRBJ2-7
TGTGCCATCAGTGAGCCGGACCACAGGGCGACCGGGGAGCTGTTTTTT CAISEPDHRATGELFF TRBV10-3 - - 16 TRBJ2-2
TGTGCCAGCAGCGTAGGCCTAGCGGGGGGATTGGGCGAGCAGTACTTC CASSVGLAGGLGEQYF TRBV9 TRBD2 - 16 TRBJ2-7
TGTGCCAGTAGTAGCCGGGACTCCCAAGAGACCCAGTACTTC CASSSRDSQETQYF TRBV19 - - 14 TRBJ2-5
TGTGCCAGCAGCTTGGACAGGGACCTCTACGAGCAGTACTTC CASSLDRDLYEQYF TRBV6-5 TRBD1 few 14 TRBJ2-7
TGTGCCAGCATGGAGGAGGGCGGCACCGGGGAGCTGTTTTTT CASMEEGGTGELFF TRBV7-3 - - 14 TRBJ2-2
TGTGCCAGCAGCGTAGTTTTTCCGGAGCGAAAGAACACTGAAGCTTTCTTT CASSVVFPERKNTEAFF TRBV9 - once 17 TRBJ1-1
TGTGCCAGCAGTTCGGCTTCCGGGACAGTGAACTATGGCTACACCTTC CASSSASGTVNYGYTF TRBV7-2 TRBD1 few 16 TRBJ1-2
TGTGCCAGCTCACTCGGACAGGAGAACACCGGGGAGCTGTTTTTT CASSLGQENTGELFF TRBV18 TRBD1 once 15 TRBJ2-2
TGTGCCGGACTAGCGGGTACCTACAATGAGCAGTTCTTC CAGLAGTYNEQFF TRBV2 TRBD2 - 13 TRBJ2-1
TGTGCCAGCGGGAGCGAGTCAGAGACCCAGTACTTC CASGSESETQYF TRBV2 - - 12 TRBJ2-5
TGTGCCACCAGCAGAGCTCGGGAGACTGAAGCTTTCTTT CATSRARETEAFF TRBV15 - few 13 TRBJ1-1
TGCGCCAGCAGCTTGGCCTTAAGGGGGCGCGAAATCTACGAGCAGTACTTC CASSLALRGREIYEQYF TRBV5-1 TRBD1 - 17 TRBJ2-7
TGTGCCAGCAGTGTGGGACAGGGTGGCTATGGCTACACCTTC CASSVGQGGYGYTF TRBV2 TRBD1 - 14 TRBJ1-2
TGCAGCGTTGCTGACGGGTTTTTAGGCAATCAGCCCCAGCATTTT CSVADGFLGNQPQHF TRBV29-1 - once 15 TRBJ1-5
TGTGCCAGCAGCCCCCTCGGAGGCGGGGAGAGCTCCTACGAGCAGTACTTC CASSPLGGGESSYEQYF TRBV3-1/TRBV3-2 - few 17 TRBJ2-7
TGTGCCAGTAGGCAGTCGAACACTGAAGCTTTCTTT CASRQSNTEAFF TRBV19 - - 12 TRBJ1-1
TGTGCCAGCAGCAGTATGCCCGGGGAGACCCAGTACTTC CASSSMPGETQYF TRBV12-3/TRBV12-4 - few 13 TRBJ2-5
TGTGCCAGCAGCTTTGGGGACAGGCACTATGGCTACACCTTC CASSFGDRHYGYTF TRBV7-2 TRBD1 - 14 TRBJ1-2
TGTGCCAGCAGCTTAGAAGGTGCGGGGGGGCGGCAAGAGACCCAGTACTTC CASSLEGAGGRQETQYF TRBV7-6 TRBD2 - 17 TRBJ2-5